These 24 T cell receptor beta chains share one sample of origin, sequenced in a study of blood T cell repertoires in COVID-19. Clones were sequenced by immunoSEQ multiplex PCR, and TCRdb holds only the in-frame ones, with some missing. The sample records 75,000 to 90,000 clones, 91% being singletons. Sequenced material: peripheral blood. These receptor sequences come from a woman aged 45-65 years in a cohort sampled during active COVID-19.

A word on this clone: The junction departs from the called germline gene at one end, perhaps through a read error. For the CDR3, the DNA is TGTGCTAGCAGCTCACAGCAATCCGCGAACACCGGGGAGCTGTTTTTT. Amino acids: CASSSQQSANTGELFF. This chain joins TRBV7-7 and TRBJ2-2; the D is unclear. Germline V CDR1 and CDR2: SSHAT, FNYEAQ (reference sequence). CDR3 length: 16 residues.

V usage is TRBV4-1 and J usage is TRBJ1-2, with D unclear. CDR1 MGHRA and CDR2 YSYEKL come from the germline V gene. The CDR3 is 15 residues long. V lost 2 bases to trimming and J lost 3 bases, with 13 bases between them. The CDR3 is CASSQSTTQHYGYTF. DNA for the CDR3: TGCGCCAGCAGCCAATCTACGACACAGCACTATGGCTACACCTTC.

The V gene is TRBV20-1, the J gene TRBJ1-4, with D perhaps TRBD1 (6 bases). V was trimmed by 3 bases and J by 8 bases, leaving 16 bases between them. CDR1 DFQATT and CDR2 SNEGSKA come from the germline V gene (reference sequence). CDR3 length: 14 amino acids. CDR3: CSASPDPGQEKLFF. The CDR3 DNA reads as TGCAGTGCTAGTCCCGACCCAGGACAGGAAAAACTGTTTTTT.

The CDR3 sequence: CASSNLSRTSGMSTDTQYF. The DNA of the CDR3 is TGTGCCAGCAGCAATCTTAGTCGGACTAGCGGGATGAGCACAGATACGCAGTATTTT. The V gene is TRBV21-1, the J gene TRBJ2-3; the table assigns TRBD2, which was not confirmed against the DNA. TRBV21-1 is assigned pseudogene status. This CDR3 comprises 19 residues.

The chain is built from TRBV3-1 (or the pseudogene TRBV3-2) and TRBJ2-1; tentative D call: TRBD1 (6 bases). This CDR3 spans 15 amino acids. V lost 1 base, J lost 8 bases, and 15 bases lay in between. Germline V lookup: CDR1 LGHDT, CDR2 YNNKEL (reference sequence). In nucleotides, the CDR3 is TGTGCCAGCAGCCAAGCCCTGGGGGCCACGGATGAGCAGTTCTTC. This sequence encodes CASSQALGATDEQFF.

Concerning this clone: No DNA is shown, since the ends of the CDR3 on it are uncertain; the CDR3 is the one TCRdb lists. This chain joins TRBV28 and TRBJ2-3; the table's D call, TRBD1, has no DNA check behind it. The CDR3 has 16 amino acids, counting both end residues. Per the germline V gene, CDR1 is MDHEN and CDR2 is SYDVKM. Here the CDR3 reads CASSPRVGRGTAGGYF.

The V call is TRBV29-1, the J call TRBJ1-1; D is unresolved. This CDR3 comprises 13 residues. CDR1 is SQVTM, CDR2 ANQGSEA, per germline. The V and J ends lost 6 bases and 3 bases respectively, with 14 bases between them. The CDR3 bases are TGCAGCGTGGTGAATGTAGGAGACACTGAAGCTTTCTTT. Protein: CSVVNVGDTEAFF. Full variable domain (remainder filled in from reference TRBV29-1 and TRBJ1-1): SAVISQKPSRDICQRGTSLTIQCQVDSQVTMMFWYRQQPGQSLTLIATANQGSEATYESGFVIDKFPISRPNLTFSTLTVSNMSPEDSSIYLCSVVNVGDTEAFFGQGTRLTVV.

The chain carries TRBV6-5 and TRBJ2-2; TRBD1 matches 7 bases. Germline V lookup: CDR1 MNHEY, CDR2 SVGAGI. The CDR3 extends over 14 amino acids. V was pared by 6 bases and J by 8 bases, with 9 bases of the junction left unmatched. The CDR3: CASRQTGDLGELFF. The DNA for the CDR3 is TGTGCCAGCAGGCAAACAGGGGATCTAGGGGAGCTGTTTTTT.

The rearrangement links TRBV29-1 to TRBJ2-3, with 7 bases that match TRBD1. CDR1 SQVTM and CDR2 ANQGSEA come from the germline V gene. Losses at the gene ends were 4 bases for V and 0 bases for J; bases not matched to a gene: 7. The CDR3 contains 15 residues. CDR3 in amino acids: CSVVDRALSTDTQYF. As DNA, the CDR3 is TGCAGCGTTGTCGACAGGGCCCTAAGCACAGATACGCAGTATTTT.

The V call is TRBV3-1 (or the pseudogene TRBV3-2), the J call TRBJ2-1, with 10 bases fitting TRBD2. V trimming: 3 bases; J trimming: 5 bases; junction bases outside the gene matches: 7. CDR1 is LGHDT and CDR2 is YNNKEL in the germline V gene (reference sequence). There are 16 residues in the CDR3. The CDR3 nucleotides are TGTGCCAGCAGCCACACGACTAGCGGGCGCAACAATGAGCAGTTCTTC. Its protein product is CASSHTTSGRNNEQFF.

J is TRBJ2-2 and V is TRBV5-4, with TRBD2 matching 13 bases. V was clipped by 3 bases and J by 6 bases; unmatched bases: 14. The germline V gene encodes CDR1 SGHNT and CDR2 YYREEE (reference sequence). The CDR3 is 19 amino acids. CDR3 sequence (DNA): TGTGCCAGCAGCTCTAGACTAGCGGGAGGCACCTGGGGGGCCGGGGAGCTGTTTTTT. It codes for CASSSRLAGGTWGAGELFF.

The sample holds a few counts of this clone. J is TRBJ1-2 and V is TRBV4-1; 12 nucleotides agree with TRBD1. The CDR3 is 17 amino acids. CDR1 and CDR2 from the germline V gene are MGHRA and YSYEKL. V shed 1 base and J 7 bases; nucleotides not matched to a gene: 10. The DNA of the CDR3 is TGCGCCAGCAGCCAAGTCCCGGCGGGACAGGGGGCCTCTGGCTACACCTTC. It specifies CASSQVPAGQGASGYTF.

This chain links TRBV19 with TRBJ1-3, with a possible D match to TRBD1 (5 bases). Trimming pared 4 bases from V and 0 bases from J, leaving 19 bases between. This CDR3 is 18 amino acids long. The germline V gene encodes CDR1 LNHDA and CDR2 SQIVND (reference sequence). As DNA, the CDR3 is TGTGCCAGTAGTACCATTTGGGGCGGCCGCCGCTCTGGAAACACCATATATTTT. This codes for CASSTIWGGRRSGNTIYF.

The J gene is TRBJ2-7, the V gene TRBV10-3; 14 bases match TRBD2. The ends lost 2 bases at V and 3 bases at J; junction bases unmatched: 0. This CDR3 spans 15 amino acids. Looked up from germline, CDR1 is ENHRY and CDR2 is SYGVKD. The CDR3 spells CAISEGLAGGYEQYF. DNA for the CDR3: TGTGCCATCAGTGAGGGACTAGCGGGAGGCTACGAGCAGTACTTC.

This chain joins TRBV5-4 and TRBJ2-1, with a weak D call TRBD1 (6 bases). Germline V CDR1 and CDR2: SGHNT, YYREEE (reference sequence). V lost 1 base and J 1 base, leaving 12 bases between the germline ends. This CDR3 contains 16 residues. This CDR3 reads CASSLPPGVSYNEQFF. In DNA form, the CDR3 reads TGTGCCAGCAGCTTGCCCCCAGGGGTTTCCTACAATGAGCAGTTCTTC.

The chain uses TRBV7-2 and TRBJ2-3; D might be TRBD2 (5 bases). CDR1 SGHTA and CDR2 FQGNSA come from the germline V gene. Trimming removed 1 base from V and 2 bases from J, with 16 bases in between. CDR3 length equals 17 residues. This CDR3 is CASSLVTAGPFTDTQYF. DNA for the CDR3: TGTGCCAGCAGCTTAGTTACGGCGGGCCCGTTCACAGATACGCAGTATTTT.

V is TRBV5-1 and J is TRBJ1-2; D is ambiguous. Germline CDR1 and CDR2: SGHRS and YFSETQ. Deletions cut 0 bases from V and 8 bases from J, with 8 bases between. The CDR3 runs to 12 residues. The CDR3 protein is CASSLGASGYTF. The CDR3 bases are TGCGCCAGCAGCTTGGGGGCCTCAGGCTACACCTTC.

V usage is TRBV6-5 and J usage is TRBJ2-7, with D unclear. The germline V and J ends were trimmed by 0 bases and 2 bases, with 11 bases remaining between them. Germline CDR1 MNHEY, CDR2 SVGAGI. The CDR3 extends over 15 amino acids. Written as DNA, the CDR3 is TGTGCCAGCAGTTACTCTACAGTCGCCACCTACGAGCAGTACTTC. Protein product: CASSYSTVATYEQYF.

Only one count was recorded for this clone. The chain recombines TRBV6-5 with TRBJ2-5; 8 bases fit TRBD2. The CDR3 sequence is 16 residues long. V was pared by 0 bases and J by 3 bases, with 6 bases of the junction left unmatched. From germline, CDR1 is MNHEY and CDR2 SVGAGI. CDR3 in amino acids: CASSYSYSGAEETQYF. CDR3 DNA: TGTGCCAGCAGTTACTCGTATAGCGGGGCCGAAGAGACCCAGTACTTC.

V and J are TRBV7-3 and TRBJ1-2; TRBD1 matches at 7 bases. The CDR3 spans 16 residues. Germline V gives CDR1 SGHTA, CDR2 FQGTGA. V gave up 2 bases and J gave up 4 bases; unmatched junction bases: 10. CDR3 sequence reads: CASSLGTAEGGYGYTF. CDR3 DNA sequence: TGTGCCAGCAGCTTAGGGACAGCCGAAGGTGGCTATGGCTACACCTTC.

This clone was picked up one time. This chain uses TRBV10-3 with TRBJ2-5; tentative D call: TRBD1 (6 bases). CDR1 is ENHRY, CDR2 SYGVKD, per germline. V gave up 4 bases and J gave up 5 bases, with 17 bases separating them. The CDR3 is 15 residues long. CDR3 DNA: TGTGCCATCAGTGTCACAACAGGGATAGAGGAGACCCAGTACTTC. Translating it yields CAISVTTGIEETQYF.

This clone has just a few counts. This rearrangement joins TRBV19 to TRBJ1-5; D remains ambiguous. Trimming removed 1 base from V and 7 bases from J, with 8 bases in between. The CDR3 has 13 amino acids. Germline CDR1 and CDR2: LNHDA and SQIVND (reference sequence). CDR3 residues: CASSIGGMQPQHF. The CDR3 bases are TGTGCCAGTAGTATAGGAGGGATGCAGCCCCAGCATTTT.

V and J are TRBV27 and TRBJ1-1, with TRBD1 identical over 7 bases. The CDR3 runs 15 residues. The germline V gene has CDR1 MNHEY and CDR2 SMNVEV (reference sequence). Losses at the gene ends were 4 bases for V and 4 bases for J; bases not matched to a gene: 9. The CDR3 is CASSYNRGAGTEAFF. In nucleotides, the CDR3 is TGTGCCAGCAGTTACAACAGGGGCGCCGGCACTGAAGCTTTCTTT.

The chain has TRBV27 and TRBJ2-2, with 11 positions matching TRBD2. This CDR3 has 17 residues. Germline V gene data show CDR1 as MNHEY and CDR2 as SMNVEV (reference sequence). After removal of 2 bases from V and 2 bases from J, the junction contained 4 bases not matched to a gene. As DNA, the CDR3 is TGTGCCAGCAGTTTAAGTAGCGGGGGGGCCAACACCGGGGAGCTGTTTTTT. This codes for CASSLSSGGANTGELFF.